A single sample is the source of the 20 T cell receptor beta chains below, sequenced in a study of cytomegalovirus exposure and HLA in healthy donors. PCR used 60 Vbeta primers and 13 Jbeta primers. Libraries were prepared by immunoSEQ multiplex PCR; TCRdb keeps only in-frame clonotypes and omits some of them. This sample has about 120,000 clones; approximately 65% occur once, and the top ten carry more than 1.5%. The sample taken for sequencing was PBMCs. These receptor sequences come from a man between 18 and 35 years old in good health and CMV-seronegative.

The chain couples TRBV6-6 to TRBJ1-2, with TRBD1 matching 9 bases. Germline V gene data show CDR1 as MNHNY and CDR2 as SVGAGI (reference sequence). This CDR3 has 15 residues. J lost 1 base, V lost 2 bases, and 2 bases had no gene match. CDR3 nucleotide sequence: TGTGCCAGCAGTTACGGGACAGGGTTTAACTATGGCTACACCTTC. It codes for CASSYGTGFNYGYTF.

This chain links TRBV2 with TRBJ2-5; the match to TRBD2 covers 9 bases. The CDR3 length is 15 residues. V lost 6 bases, J lost 1 base, and 6 bases stayed unmatched. Per germline, CDR1 SNHLY and CDR2 FYNNEI. The DNA for the CDR3 is TGTGCCAGCAGCACTGGCGGGAGGGTCCAAGAGACCCAGTACTTC. It specifies CASSTGGRVQETQYF.

This rearrangement joins TRBV27 to TRBJ2-5, with 7 bases identical to TRBD2. The J call may be mistaken, given a closer DNA end match to TRBJ2-7. Germline-derived CDR1 and CDR2 are MNHEY and SMNVEV (reference sequence). The CDR3 has 17 amino acids. The CDR3 loop reads CASSKGGGGSPIYEQYF. The CDR3 nucleotides are TGTGCCAGCAGTAAAGGCGGGGGAGGTAGCCCCATCTACGAGCAGTACTTC.

The chain employs TRBV6-5 and TRBJ1-1; D uncertain. V lost 6 bases, J lost 2 bases, and 7 bases lay in between. Germline CDR1 reads MNHEY; CDR2 reads SVGAGI. CDR3 length equals 12 residues. CDR3 loop: CASRTPNTEAFF. As DNA, the CDR3 is TGTGCCAGCAGGACACCAAACACTGAAGCTTTCTTT.

V is TRBV19 and J is TRBJ2-1, with 9 bases identical to TRBD2. The CDR3 covers 13 residues. J gave up 6 bases and V 4 bases, and 1 base lay outside the gene matches. Per germline, CDR1 LNHDA and CDR2 SQIVND (reference sequence). CDR3 residues: CASSSGRGNEQFF. Here the CDR3 DNA reads TGTGCCAGTAGTAGCGGGAGGGGCAATGAGCAGTTCTTC.

The CDR3 loop is CASSFPRREGDTDTQYF. CDR3 sequence (DNA): TGTGCCAGCAGCTTCCCTCGGCGGGAGGGAGACACAGATACGCAGTATTTT. This chain joins TRBV7-9 and TRBJ2-3; 9 bases agree with TRBD2. The junction had 9 bases not matched to a gene; V was cut back by 3 bases and J by 2 bases. CDR1 is SEHNR, CDR2 FQNEAQ, per germline (reference sequence). The CDR3 loop spans 17 amino acids.

This chain connects TRBV5-1 to TRBJ2-7, with no clear D. Trimming removed 1 base at V and 1 base at J, with 9 bases between. CDR3 length: 14 residues. The germline gives CDR1 SGHRS, CDR2 YFSETQ. The CDR3 sequence: CASSLFGISYEQYF. The CDR3 nucleotides read TGCGCCAGCAGCTTGTTCGGTATTTCCTACGAGCAGTACTTC. The whole variable domain, remainder taken from reference TRBV5-1 and TRBJ2-7, is KAGVTQTPRYLIKTRGQQVTLSCSPISGHRSVSWYQQTPGQGLQFLFEYFSETQRNKGNFPGRFSGRQFSNSRSEMNVSTLELGDSALYLCASSLFGISYEQYFGPGTRLTVT.

The chain combines TRBV30 with TRBJ2-7, with 7 positions matching TRBD1. Germline V gene data show CDR1 as GTSNPN and CDR2 as SVGIG (reference sequence). CDR3 size: 11 residues. J lost 3 bases, V lost 6 bases, and 2 bases had no gene match. CDR3 protein: CACDRVYEQYF. The CDR3 DNA is TGTGCCTGCGACAGGGTCTACGAGCAGTACTTC. Variable domain in full (rest from reference TRBV30 and TRBJ2-7): SQTIHQWPATLVQPVGSPLSLECTVEGTSNPNLYWYRQAAGRGLQLLFYSVGIGQISSEVPQNLSASRPQDRQFILSSKKLLLSDSGFYLCACDRVYEQYFGPGTRLTVT.

This clone was observed a few times. This chain joins TRBV6-5 and TRBJ2-5, with TRBD2 matching over 11 bases. The trim removed 5 bases at V and 4 bases at J, leaving 6 bases unmatched. This CDR3 is 15 amino acids long. The germline CDR1 and CDR2 sequences are MNHEY and SVGAGI. The CDR3 sequence is CASSGPSGRRETQYF. The CDR3, as DNA: TGTGCCAGCAGTGGTCCTAGCGGGAGGAGAGAGACCCAGTACTTC.

This clone was detected only a few times. This rearrangement joins TRBV19 to TRBJ1-5; 10 bases fit TRBD1. Germline V gene lookup returns CDR1 LNHDA and CDR2 SQIVND (reference sequence). Losses at the gene ends were 6 bases for V and 6 bases for J; bases not matched to a gene: 11. This CDR3 is built from 16 residues. The CDR3 loop is CASSVIRTGGGQPQHF. The CDR3 nucleotides read TGTGCCAGTAGCGTTATCAGGACAGGGGGGGGTCAGCCCCAGCATTTT.

CDR3 region: CASRNDRGEAFF. CDR3 bases: TGTGCCAGCAGGAACGACAGGGGTGAAGCTTTCTTT. This sequence joins TRBV2 and TRBJ1-1; 8 bases line up with TRBD1. The CDR3 is made up of 12 amino acids. Trimming cost V 6 bases and J 7 bases; bases outside gene matches: 4. Germline assignment: CDR1 SNHLY and CDR2 FYNNEI. Drawing the rest from reference TRBV2 and TRBJ1-1, the complete variable domain is EPEVTQTPSHQVTQMGQEVILRCVPISNHLYFYWYRQILGQKVEFLVSFYNNEISEKSEIFDDQFSVERPDGSNFTLKIRSTKLEDSAMYFCASRNDRGEAFFGQGTRLTVV.

The V call is TRBV6-1, the J call TRBJ2-7, with D possibly being TRBD1 (5 bases). This CDR3 comprises 12 residues. Germline V gene sequence: CDR1 MNHNS, CDR2 SASEGT. V lost 3 bases and J lost 4, with 7 bases in between. CDR3 in DNA: TGTGCCAGCAGTGACCAGGGTTACGAGCAGTACTTC. This gives the protein CASSDQGYEQYF.

This clone was counted a few times. V is TRBV2 and J is TRBJ2-4; TRBD2 is a possible D gene (6 bases). The CDR3 consists of 14 residues. The ends were cut back, 6 bases at V and 6 bases at J, with 15 bases in the middle. Germline loops: CDR1 SNHLY, CDR2 FYNNEI. CDR3 sequence (DNA): TGTGCCAGCAGCAACCCGGGGGTGGCAAACATTCAGTACTTC. It yields the protein CASSNPGVANIQYF. Filled out from reference TRBV2 and TRBJ2-4, the complete variable domain reads EPEVTQTPSHQVTQMGQEVILRCVPISNHLYFYWYRQILGQKVEFLVSFYNNEISEKSEIFDDQFSVERPDGSNFTLKIRSTKLEDSAMYFCASSNPGVANIQYFGAGTRLSVL.

This chain joins TRBV28 and TRBJ2-3, with TRBD2 matching over 7 bases. The CDR3 contains 11 residues. J gave up 12 bases and V 7 bases, and 7 bases lay outside the gene matches. CDR1 and CDR2 from the germline V gene are MDHEN and SYDVKM. CDR3 sequence: CASKEGDYQYF. As DNA, the CDR3 is TGTGCCAGCAAAGAAGGGGACTACCAGTATTTT. The entire variable domain, with the rest obtained from reference TRBV28 and TRBJ2-3, is as follows: DVKVTQSSRYLVKRTGEKVFLECVQDMDHENMFWYRQDPGLGLRLIYFSYDVKMKEKGDIPEGYSVSREKKERFSLILESASTNQTSMYLCASKEGDYQYFGPGTRLTVL.

V gene TRBV11-2 combines with J gene TRBJ2-5; the D is unclear. The germline CDR1 and CDR2 sequences are SGHAT and FQNNGV. This CDR3 comprises 13 residues. Trimming stripped 2 bases from V and 5 bases from J, with 9 bases between. CDR3 coding DNA: TGTGCCAGCAGCTTACAGGTTAGGGAGACCCAGTACTTC. Translated, it gives CASSLQVRETQYF.

V usage is TRBV29-1 and J usage is TRBJ1-3; 7 bases line up with TRBD1. The CDR3 consists of 13 residues. J lost 3 bases, V lost 7 bases, and 6 bases had no gene match. The germline V gene has CDR1 SQVTM and CDR2 ANQGSEA. In DNA, the CDR3 is TGCAGCGCCACAACAGGGGTTGGAAACACCATATATTTT. Residues: CSATTGVGNTIYF.

V and J are TRBV30 and TRBJ1-1, with D perhaps matching TRBD1 (5 bases). Trimming pared 3 bases from V and 6 bases from J, leaving 14 bases between. Germline-derived CDR1 and CDR2 are GTSNPN and SVGIG (reference sequence). This CDR3 comprises 13 residues. CDR3 in DNA: TGTGCCTGGAGCGCACAAGGGGTCGCTGAAGCTTTCTTT. This gives the protein CAWSAQGVAEAFF. The entire variable domain, with the rest obtained from reference TRBV30 and TRBJ1-1, is as follows: SQTIHQWPATLVQPVGSPLSLECTVEGTSNPNLYWYRQAAGRGLQLLFYSVGIGQISSEVPQNLSASRPQDRQFILSSKKLLLSDSGFYLCAWSAQGVAEAFFGQGTRLTVV.

The chain has TRBV6-1 and TRBJ1-2; no clear D. The CDR3 totals 13 residues. The V gene's germline CDR1 is MNHNS and CDR2 SASEGT. With 2 bases removed from V and 0 bases from J, the gap between germline ends came to 4 bases. CDR3 amino acids: CASSESTNYGYTF. CDR3 DNA: TGTGCCAGCAGTGAATCAACTAACTATGGCTACACCTTC.

The genes are TRBV4-1 and TRBJ2-7; 12 bases are a match to TRBD1. Trimming took 7 bases from V and 4 from J; bases not matched to a gene: 8. The germline gives CDR1 MGHRA, CDR2 YSYEKL. This CDR3 has 15 residues. The CDR3 here is CASNPGTGGRYEQYF. CDR3 bases: TGCGCCAGCAACCCCGGGACAGGGGGCAGATACGAGCAGTACTTC.

This clone was seen just once. This chain links TRBV29-1 with TRBJ1-3; D is perhaps TRBD1 (5 bases). The germline V gene has CDR1 SQVTM and CDR2 ANQGSEA. CDR3 size: 14 residues. The ends were cut back, 6 bases at V and 1 base at J, with 13 bases in the middle. CDR3 coding DNA: TGCAGCGTCGTTCAGGGAGGGTCTGGAAACACCATATATTTT. Translated: CSVVQGGSGNTIYF. The variable domain in full, completed from reference TRBV29-1 and TRBJ1-3, reads SAVISQKPSRDICQRGTSLTIQCQVDSQVTMMFWYRQQPGQSLTLIATANQGSEATYESGFVIDKFPISRPNLTFSTLTVSNMSPEDSSIYLCSVVQGGSGNTIYFGEGSWLTVV.